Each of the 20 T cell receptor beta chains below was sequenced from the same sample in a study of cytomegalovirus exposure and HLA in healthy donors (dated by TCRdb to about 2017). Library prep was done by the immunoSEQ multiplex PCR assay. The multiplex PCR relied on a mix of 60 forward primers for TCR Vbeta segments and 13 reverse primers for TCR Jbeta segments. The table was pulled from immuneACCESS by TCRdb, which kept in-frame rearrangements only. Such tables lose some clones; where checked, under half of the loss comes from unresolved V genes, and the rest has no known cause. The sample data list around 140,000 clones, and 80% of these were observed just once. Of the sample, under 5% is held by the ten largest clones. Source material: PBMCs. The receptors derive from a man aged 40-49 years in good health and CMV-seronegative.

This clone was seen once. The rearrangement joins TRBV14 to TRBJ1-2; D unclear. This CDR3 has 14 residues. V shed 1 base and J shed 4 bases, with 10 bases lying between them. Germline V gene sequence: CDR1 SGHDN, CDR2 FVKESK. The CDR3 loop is CASSQVGRLYGYTF. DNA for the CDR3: TGTGCCAGCAGCCAAGTAGGCAGGCTCTATGGCTACACCTTC.

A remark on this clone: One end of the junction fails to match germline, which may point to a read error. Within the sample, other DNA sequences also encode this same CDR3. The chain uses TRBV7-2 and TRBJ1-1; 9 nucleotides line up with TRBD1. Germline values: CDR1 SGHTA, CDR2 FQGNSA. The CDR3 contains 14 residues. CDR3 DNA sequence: TGTGCCAGCAGCCCCAGACAGGGGGGCACTGAGGCTTTCTTT. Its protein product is CASSPRQGGTEAFF. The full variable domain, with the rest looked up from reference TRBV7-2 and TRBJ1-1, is GAGVSQSPSNKVTEKGKDVELRCDPISGHTALYWYRQSLGQGLEFLIYFQGNSAPDKSGLPSDRFSAERTGGSVSTLTIQRTQQEDSAVYLCASSPRQGGTEAFFGQGTRLTVV.

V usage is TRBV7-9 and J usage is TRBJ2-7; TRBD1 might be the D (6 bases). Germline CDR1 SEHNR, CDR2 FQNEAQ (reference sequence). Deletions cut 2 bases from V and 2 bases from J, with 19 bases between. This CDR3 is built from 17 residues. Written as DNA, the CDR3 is TGTGCCAGCAGCTTATTCCCCATTGACAGGTCACCCTACGAGCAGTACTTC. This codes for CASSLFPIDRSPYEQYF.

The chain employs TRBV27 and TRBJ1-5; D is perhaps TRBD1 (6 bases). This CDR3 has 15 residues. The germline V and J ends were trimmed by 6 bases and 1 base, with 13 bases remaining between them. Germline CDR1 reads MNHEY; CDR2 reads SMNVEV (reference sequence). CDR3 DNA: TGTGCCAGCAGCTTGGGGGCGTGGAGCAATCAGCCCCAGCATTTT. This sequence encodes CASSLGAWSNQPQHF.

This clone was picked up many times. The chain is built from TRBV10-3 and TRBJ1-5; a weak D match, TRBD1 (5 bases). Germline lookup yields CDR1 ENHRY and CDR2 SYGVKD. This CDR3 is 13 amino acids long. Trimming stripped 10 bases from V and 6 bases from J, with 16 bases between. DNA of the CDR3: TGTGCCAGTACAGGCACATCATCTCAGCCCCAGCATTTT. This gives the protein CASTGTSSQPQHF.

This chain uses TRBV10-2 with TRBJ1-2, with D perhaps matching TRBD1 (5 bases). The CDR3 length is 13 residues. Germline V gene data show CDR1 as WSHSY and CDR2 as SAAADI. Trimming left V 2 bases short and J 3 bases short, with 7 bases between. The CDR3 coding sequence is TGCGCCAGCAGTGAGGCAGGGTACTATGGCTACACCTTC. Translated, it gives CASSEAGYYGYTF.

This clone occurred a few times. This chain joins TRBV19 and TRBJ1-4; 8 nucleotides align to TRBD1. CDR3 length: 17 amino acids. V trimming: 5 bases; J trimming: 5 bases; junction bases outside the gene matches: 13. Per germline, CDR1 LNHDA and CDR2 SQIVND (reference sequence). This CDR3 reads CASSGRYQGAENEKLFF. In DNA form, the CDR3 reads TGTGCCAGTAGTGGTAGATACCAGGGGGCGGAAAATGAAAAACTGTTTTTT. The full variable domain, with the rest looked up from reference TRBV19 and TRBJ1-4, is DGGITQSPKYLFRKEGQNVTLSCEQNLNHDAMYWYRQDPGQGLRLIYYSQIVNDFQKGDIAEGYSVSREKKESFPLTVTSAQKNPTAFYLCASSGRYQGAENEKLFFGSGTQLSVL.

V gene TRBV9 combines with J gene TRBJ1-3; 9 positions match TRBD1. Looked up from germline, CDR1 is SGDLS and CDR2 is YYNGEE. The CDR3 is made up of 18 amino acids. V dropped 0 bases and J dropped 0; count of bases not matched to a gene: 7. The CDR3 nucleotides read TGTGCCAGCAGCGTAGGGGACAGGGAAAGGCTCTCTGGAAACACCATATATTTT. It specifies CASSVGDRERLSGNTIYF.

This chain's CDR3 is CASSAGTRHNEQFF. CDR3 sequence (DNA): TGTGCCAGCAGCGCCGGGACTAGGCACAATGAGCAGTTCTTC. The chain employs TRBV9 and TRBJ2-1; 8 nucleotides match TRBD2. V lost 3 bases to trimming and J lost 5 bases; unmatched junction nucleotides: 4. This CDR3 has 14 residues. CDR1 is SGDLS and CDR2 is YYNGEE in the germline V gene.

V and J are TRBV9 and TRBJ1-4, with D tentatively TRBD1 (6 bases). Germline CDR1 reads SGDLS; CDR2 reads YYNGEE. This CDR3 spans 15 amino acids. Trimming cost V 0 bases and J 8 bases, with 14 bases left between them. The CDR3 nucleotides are TGTGCCAGCAGCGTAGGGGCAGGGGCAGAAGAAAAACTGTTTTTT. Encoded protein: CASSVGAGAEEKLFF.

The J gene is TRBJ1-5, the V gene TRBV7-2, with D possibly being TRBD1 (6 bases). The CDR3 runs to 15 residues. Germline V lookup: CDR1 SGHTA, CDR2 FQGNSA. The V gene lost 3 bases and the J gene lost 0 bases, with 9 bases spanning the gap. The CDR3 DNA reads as TGTGCCAGCAGCTTGGGCAGGGGTAGCAATCAGCCCCAGCATTTT. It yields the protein CASSLGRGSNQPQHF.

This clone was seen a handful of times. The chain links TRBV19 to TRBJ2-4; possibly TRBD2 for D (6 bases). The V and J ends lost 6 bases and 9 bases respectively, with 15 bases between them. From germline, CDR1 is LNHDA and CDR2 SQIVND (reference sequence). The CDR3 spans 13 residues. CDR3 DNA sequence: TGTGCCAGTAGCGGAGGGCACGGGGGCATTCAGTACTTC. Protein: CASSGGHGGIQYF.

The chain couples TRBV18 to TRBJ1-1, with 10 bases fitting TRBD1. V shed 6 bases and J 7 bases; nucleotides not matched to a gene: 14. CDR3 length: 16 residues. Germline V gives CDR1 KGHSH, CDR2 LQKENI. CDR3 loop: CASSPRQGAEVSEAFF. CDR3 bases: TGTGCCAGCTCGCCCCGACAGGGGGCAGAAGTGAGTGAAGCTTTCTTT.

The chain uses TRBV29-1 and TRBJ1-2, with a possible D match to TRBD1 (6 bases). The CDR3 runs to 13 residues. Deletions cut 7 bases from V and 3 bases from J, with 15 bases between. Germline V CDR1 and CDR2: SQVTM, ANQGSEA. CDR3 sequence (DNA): TGCAGCGCCTCCACGGGACACGACTATGGCTACACCTTC. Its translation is CSASTGHDYGYTF.

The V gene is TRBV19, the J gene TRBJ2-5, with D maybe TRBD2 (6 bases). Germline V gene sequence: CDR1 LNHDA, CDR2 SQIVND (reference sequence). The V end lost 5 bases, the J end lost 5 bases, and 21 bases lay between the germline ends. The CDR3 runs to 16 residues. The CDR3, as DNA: TGTGCCAGTAGTGCCCCCGGGACTCCAATCGGGGAGACCCAGTACTTC. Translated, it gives CASSAPGTPIGETQYF.

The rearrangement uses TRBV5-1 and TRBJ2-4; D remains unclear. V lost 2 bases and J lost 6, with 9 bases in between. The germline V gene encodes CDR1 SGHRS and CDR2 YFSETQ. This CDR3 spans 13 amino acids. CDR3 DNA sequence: TGCGCCAGCAGCTTAAACCCGGGAAACATTCAGTACTTC. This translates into CASSLNPGNIQYF. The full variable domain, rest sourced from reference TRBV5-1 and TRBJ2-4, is KAGVTQTPRYLIKTRGQQVTLSCSPISGHRSVSWYQQTPGQGLQFLFEYFSETQRNKGNFPGRFSGRQFSNSRSEMNVSTLELGDSALYLCASSLNPGNIQYFGAGTRLSVL.

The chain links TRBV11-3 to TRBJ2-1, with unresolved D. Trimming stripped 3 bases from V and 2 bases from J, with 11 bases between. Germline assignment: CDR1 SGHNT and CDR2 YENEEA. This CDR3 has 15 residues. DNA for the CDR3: TGTGCCAGCAGCTTCTCCGACGGAGCCTACAATGAGCAGTTCTTC. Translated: CASSFSDGAYNEQFF.

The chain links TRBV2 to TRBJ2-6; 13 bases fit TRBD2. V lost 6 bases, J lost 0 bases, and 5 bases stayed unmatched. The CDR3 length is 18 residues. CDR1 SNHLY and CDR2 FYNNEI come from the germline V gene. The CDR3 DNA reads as TGTGCCAGCAGGGGGACTAGCGGGGTAACCTCTGGGGCCAACGTCCTGACTTTC. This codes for CASRGTSGVTSGANVLTF.

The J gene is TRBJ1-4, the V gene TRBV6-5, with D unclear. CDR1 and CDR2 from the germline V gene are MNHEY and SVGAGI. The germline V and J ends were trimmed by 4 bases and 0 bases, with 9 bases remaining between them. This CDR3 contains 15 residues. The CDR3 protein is CASSLNPPTNEKLFF. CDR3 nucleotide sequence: TGTGCCAGCAGTTTAAATCCCCCAACTAATGAAAAACTGTTTTTT.

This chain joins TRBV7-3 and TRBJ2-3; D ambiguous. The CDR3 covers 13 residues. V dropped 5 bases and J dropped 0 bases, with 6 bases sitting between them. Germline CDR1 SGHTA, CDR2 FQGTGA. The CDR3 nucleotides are TGTGCCAGCAGCCCCGGGAGCACAGATACGCAGTATTTT. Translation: CASSPGSTDTQYF.